These T cell receptor beta chains were read from a single sample in a study of T cell responses to AZD1222 COVID-19 vaccine. TCRdb's table, derived via immunoSEQ multiplex PCR, lists solely in-frame clones and lacks some. The sample lists some 100,000 clones; approximately 87% were seen once. The material was peripheral blood, obtained on day 0 of AZD1222 vaccination. The receptors originated from an adult in good health. CDR3s include the opening cysteine and the closing phenylalanine or tryptophan. D genes are given only for firm matches. Clone size is shown for a subset of rows, as once, few, many or a class of expanded clone.

V gene,clone size,J gene,D gene,CDR3 protein,CDR3 DNA
TRBV27,.,TRBJ1-4,.,CASRPRVNEKLFF,TGTGCCAGCAGACCGCGGGTGAATGAAAAACTGTTTTTT
TRBV11-2,.,TRBJ1-5,.,CASSLGHGNQPQHF,TGTGCCAGCAGCTTAGGCCATGGAAATCAGCCCCAGCATTTT
TRBV27,.,TRBJ2-3,TRBD1,CASRLLTGILTDTQYF,TGTGCCAGCCGTCTATTGACAGGGATTCTCACAGATACGCAGTATTTT
TRBV6-1,.,TRBJ1-2,.,CASSDPGGGSYGYTF,TGTGCCAGCAGTGATCCTGGGGGGGGGTCCTATGGCTACACCTTC
TRBV11-3,.,TRBJ2-1,TRBD1,CASSLGQGSYNEQFF,TGTGCCAGCAGCTTGGGACAGGGCTCCTACAATGAGCAGTTCTTC
TRBV12-5,.,TRBJ1-2,TRBD1,CASASDRANNYGYTF,TGTGCTAGTGCCTCGGACAGGGCGAATAACTATGGCTACACCTTC
TRBV11-3,.,TRBJ2-1,.,CASSTRDLQFF,TGTGCCAGCAGTACTCGGGACCTGCAGTTCTTC
TRBV6-5,.,TRBJ1-1,TRBD1,CASSYRAGGFTEAFF,TGTGCCAGCAGTTACCGGGCAGGGGGCTTTACTGAAGCTTTCTTT
TRBV7-3,few,TRBJ2-7,.,CASSKDRGYEQYF,TGTGCCAGCAGCAAAGACCGGGGGTACGAGCAGTACTTC
TRBV4-3,.,TRBJ2-7,.,CASSQDRSIGPIEQYF,TGCGCCAGCAGCCAAGATCGGAGTATTGGCCCAATCGAGCAGTACTTC
TRBV6-5,.,TRBJ1-3,.,CASSYDRIEYGNTIYF,TGTGCCAGCAGTTACGATCGGATCGAGTACGGAAACACCATATATTTT
TRBV5-6,.,TRBJ1-1,TRBD1,CASSQGQGPEAFF,TGTGCCAGCAGCCAAGGACAGGGACCTGAAGCTTTCTTT
TRBV11-3,.,TRBJ1-2,.,CASSSATRGLYGYTF,TGTGCCAGCAGCTCGGCGACCAGGGGCCTCTATGGCTACACCTTC
TRBV5-1,few,TRBJ1-4,TRBD1,CASSLEGGRTNEKLFF,TGCGCCAGCAGCTTGGAAGGGGGCCGTACTAATGAAAAACTGTTTTTT
TRBV19,.,TRBJ1-2,.,CASSKEQGPNYGYTF,TGTGCCAGTAGTAAGGAACAGGGCCCTAACTATGGCTACACCTTC
TRBV12-2,.,TRBJ2-7,.,CASRPRFHEQYF,TGTGCAAGTCGCCCCCGGTTCCACGAGCAGTACTTC
TRBV12-5,medium-sized,TRBJ1-1,.,CASLWGGRTEAFF,TGTGCTAGCCTTTGGGGGGGGAGAACTGAAGCTTTCTTT
TRBV5-1,.,TRBJ2-7,.,CASSLGKSSYEQYF,TGCGCCAGCAGCCTCGGGAAGAGCTCCTACGAGCAGTACTTC
TRBV6-5,.,TRBJ1-2,.,CASRSEESYGYTF,TGTGCCAGCAGGTCAGAGGAATCCTATGGCTACACCTTC
TRBV19,.,TRBJ1-4,.,CASRALVLPNEKLFF,TGTGCCAGTAGGGCGCTAGTGTTACCTAATGAAAAACTGTTTTTT
TRBV5-1,.,TRBJ2-5,.,CASSFQTIQETQYF,TGCGCCAGCAGCTTTCAGACAATCCAAGAGACCCAGTACTTC
TRBV29-1,.,TRBJ1-1,TRBD1,CSVSGTGAEAFF,TGCAGCGTGTCCGGGACAGGGGCTGAAGCTTTCTTT
TRBV5-6,.,TRBJ2-7,TRBD1,CASSSKQGELTYEQYF,TGTGCCAGCAGCTCCAAACAGGGGGAATTAACCTACGAGCAGTACTTC
TRBV11-2,.,TRBJ2-1,TRBD2,CASSFSQREYNEQFF,TGTGCCAGCAGCTTTAGTCAGCGGGAGTACAATGAGCAGTTCTTC
TRBV10-1,.,TRBJ2-1,TRBD2,CASSTSGGRNEQFF,TGCGCCAGCAGTACTAGCGGGGGTCGCAATGAGCAGTTCTTC
TRBV6-1,.,TRBJ2-7,.,CASSEIGSNYEQYF,TGTGCCAGCAGTGAAATTGGCAGCAACTACGAGCAGTACTTC
TRBV30,once,TRBJ2-7,.,CAWSVPGMNLWYF,TGTGCCTGGAGTGTACCAGGAATGAACCTTTGGTACTTC
TRBV6-5,.,TRBJ2-7,.,CASSSSPAGQQYF,TGTGCCAGCAGTTCCTCCCCTGCAGGGCAGCAGTACTTC
TRBV28,once,TRBJ2-7,.,CASKEETTYEQYF,TGTGCCAGCAAGGAAGAGACAACCTACGAGCAGTACTTC
TRBV4-1,.,TRBJ2-7,.,CASSQAGISYEQYF,TGCGCCAGCAGCCAAGCGGGCATTTCCTACGAGCAGTACTTC
TRBV2,.,TRBJ1-2,.,CASIPEFGANYGYTF,TGTGCCAGCATTCCGGAGTTCGGGGCTAACTATGGCTACACCTTC
TRBV12-3/TRBV12-4,.,TRBJ2-5,.,CASSKGETQYF,TGTGCCAGCAGTAAGGGGGAGACCCAGTACTTC
TRBV10-3,.,TRBJ2-3,.,CATGGTDTDTQYF,TGTGCCACGGGCGGGACGGATACAGATACGCAGTATTTT
TRBV7-2,once,TRBJ2-2,.,CASSPTRLNTGELFF,TGTGCCAGCAGCCCGACAAGGCTGAACACCGGGGAGCTGTTTTTT
TRBV27,.,TRBJ1-2,.,CASSFKEGDGYTF,TGTGCCAGCAGTTTTAAGGAGGGTGATGGCTACACCTTC
TRBV11-3,.,TRBJ1-3,.,CASSPGQSSGNTIYF,TGTGCCAGCAGCCCCGGACAGAGCTCTGGAAACACCATATATTTT
TRBV6-2/TRBV6-3,.,TRBJ1-2,.,CASSYPNLYGYTF,TGTGCCAGCAGTTACCCTAACCTGTATGGCTACACCTTC
TRBV5-6,.,TRBJ2-3,TRBD2,CASSGGADTQYF,TGTGCCAGCAGCGGGGGGGCAGATACGCAGTATTTT
TRBV4-3,.,TRBJ1-1,.,CASSQLRQNTEAFF,TGCGCCAGCAGCCAATTGCGACAGAACACTGAAGCTTTCTTT
TRBV7-6,.,TRBJ2-7,.,CASSPGEGGLKVYEQYF,TGTGCCAGCAGCCCCGGTGAGGGGGGGCTAAAAGTCTACGAGCAGTACTTC
TRBV5-5,.,TRBJ1-1,TRBD1,CASSSSPTGGAGTEAFF,TGTGCCAGCAGTTCCTCACCCACAGGGGGCGCGGGCACTGAAGCTTTCTTT
TRBV11-2,.,TRBJ2-3,.,CASSSTGGASTDTQYF,TGTGCCAGCAGCTCGACCGGTGGGGCTAGCACAGATACGCAGTATTTT
TRBV13,.,TRBJ2-2,TRBD1,CASSLGRDRGQTGELFF,TGTGCCAGCAGCTTAGGCCGGGACAGGGGGCAAACCGGGGAGCTGTTTTTT
TRBV19,many,TRBJ1-4,TRBD1,CASRATGRAEKLFF,TGTGCCAGTAGAGCGACAGGGCGGGCTGAAAAACTGTTTTTT
TRBV5-4,few,TRBJ2-7,.,CASSSPRESGEQYF,TGTGCCAGCAGCTCCCCTCGGGAAAGTGGCGAGCAGTACTTC
TRBV10-3,.,TRBJ2-1,.,CAISESGPTQPGEQFF,TGTGCCATCAGTGAGTCAGGGCCAACGCAACCAGGTGAGCAGTTCTTC
TRBV7-9,.,TRBJ1-1,TRBD1,CASSLGQGEGEAFF,TGTGCCAGCAGCTTGGGACAGGGGGAGGGGGAAGCTTTCTTT
TRBV11-2,.,TRBJ1-1,TRBD1,CASSKTGQMNTEAFF,TGTGCCAGCAGCAAGACGGGACAGATGAACACTGAAGCTTTCTTT
TRBV19,.,TRBJ1-2,.,CASSRSFYGYTF,TGTGCCAGTAGTAGGTCCTTCTATGGCTACACCTTC
TRBV6-5,.,TRBJ1-2,.,CASSFTDYGYTF,TGTGCCAGCAGTTTTACAGACTATGGCTACACCTTC
TRBV29-1,.,TRBJ2-3,.,CSALIRGPAWEGRDTQYF,TGCAGCGCTCTGATACGGGGGCCGGCGTGGGAGGGCAGAGATACGCAGTATTTT
TRBV7-2,few,TRBJ2-7,.,CASSLQASSYEQYF,TGTGCCAGCAGCTTACAGGCTAGCTCCTACGAGCAGTACTTC
TRBV9,.,TRBJ2-1,TRBD2,CARGGGGDANEQFF,TGTGCCCGCGGGGGCGGGGGGGACGCCAATGAGCAGTTCTTC
TRBV18,few,TRBJ2-5,.,CASSPTTGEETQYF,TGTGCCAGCTCACCAACGACAGGTGAAGAGACCCAGTACTTC
TRBV9,many,TRBJ2-2,.,CASRAGQNTGELFF,TGTGCCAGCAGGGCGGGGCAGAACACCGGGGAGCTGTTTTTT
TRBV5-1,.,TRBJ1-1,.,CASSSWEGGTEAFF,TGCGCCAGCAGCTCGTGGGAGGGTGGGACTGAAGCTTTCTTT
TRBV6-5,.,TRBJ2-7,TRBD2,CASSYGTSGTYEQYF,TGTGCCAGCAGTTACGGGACTAGCGGGACCTACGAGCAGTACTTC